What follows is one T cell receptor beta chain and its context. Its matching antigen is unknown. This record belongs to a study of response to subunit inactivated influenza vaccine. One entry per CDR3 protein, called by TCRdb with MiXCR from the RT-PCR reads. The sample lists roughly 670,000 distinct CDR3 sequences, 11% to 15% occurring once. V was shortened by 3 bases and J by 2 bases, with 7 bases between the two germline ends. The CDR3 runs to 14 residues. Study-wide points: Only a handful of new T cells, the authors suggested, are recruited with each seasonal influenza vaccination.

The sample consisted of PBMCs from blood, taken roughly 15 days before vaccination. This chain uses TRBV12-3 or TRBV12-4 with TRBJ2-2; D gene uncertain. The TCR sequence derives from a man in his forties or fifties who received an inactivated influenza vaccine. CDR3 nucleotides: TGTGCCAGCAGTTTGTGGCTTAACACCGGGGAGCTGTTTTTT. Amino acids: CASSLWLNTGELFF.